This T cell receptor beta chain stems from a study of CD4 T cells in relation to SARS-CoV-2 and coronaviruses. Study at large: ViraFEST: approximately eleven-day antigen culture of PBMCs, then TCR beta CDR3 sequencing.

Study-wide findings and caveats: This crossreactivity analysis covered spike protein alone, no other viral proteins.

Using immunoSEQ multiplex PCR, the repertoire was profiled, and TCRdb retains in-frame clones only, with some absent. Among about 36,000 clones, over 60% were seen once, and the ten largest hold about 20%. Only a few counts were recorded for this clone. Its antigen is currently unknown. The origin of this receptor is an adult with COVID-19. The specimen sequenced was memory CD4+ T cells from PBMCs, cultured in vitro.

The CDR3 here is CASSAPMNTEAFF. In nucleotides, the CDR3 is TGTGCCAGCAGCGCCCCGATGAACACTGAAGCTTTCTTT. This chain uses TRBV3-1 (or the pseudogene TRBV3-2) with TRBJ1-1; D is unclear. This CDR3 comprises 13 residues. V shed 5 bases and J shed 0 bases, with 7 bases lying between them. In germline, CDR1 is LGHDT, CDR2 YNNKEL (reference sequence).